The T cell receptor beta chain under discussion was sequenced for a study of metastatic and nonmetastatic thyroid tumors. With MiXCR, TCRdb called clones anew from the PCR reads. The data contain approximately 82,000 clones, roughly an eighth of them seen just once; the ten biggest clones take up roughly 9.1%. This CDR3 region has 17 residues. Deletions cut 3 bases from V and 5 bases from J, with 19 bases between. Germline V gives CDR1 SGHVS, CDR2 FNYEAQ. Each patient came to thyroid surgery without any prior treatment (of any kind). This clone was picked up many times. The TCR sequence derives from a female donor with papillary thyroid cancer or a benign thyroid nodule (not recorded which). Some clones in this sample may be carry-over from other donors' samples. Sequences were obtained from tumor tissue. This chain links TRBV7-6 with TRBJ1-4; D is ambiguous. Here the CDR3 reads CASSFFPDGGWNEKLFF. CDR3 sequence (DNA): TGTGCCAGCAGCTTTTTTCCAGACGGAGGGTGGAATGAAAAACTGTTTTTT.